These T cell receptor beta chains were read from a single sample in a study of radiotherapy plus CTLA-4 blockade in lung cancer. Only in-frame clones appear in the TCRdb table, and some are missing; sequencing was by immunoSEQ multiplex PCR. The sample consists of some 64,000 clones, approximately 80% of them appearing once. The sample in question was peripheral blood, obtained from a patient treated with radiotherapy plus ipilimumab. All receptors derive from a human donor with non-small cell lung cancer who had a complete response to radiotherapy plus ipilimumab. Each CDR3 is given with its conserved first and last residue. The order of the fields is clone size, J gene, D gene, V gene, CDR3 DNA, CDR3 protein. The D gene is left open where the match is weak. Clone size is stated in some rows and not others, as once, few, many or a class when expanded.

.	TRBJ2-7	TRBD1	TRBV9	TGTGCCAGCAGCAGACAGGGGGCGCAAGCGGCCTACGAGCAGTACTTC	CASSRQGAQAAYEQYF
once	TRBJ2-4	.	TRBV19	TGTGCCAGTAGTTCCCCCCTCGCGACAGCATCGCCCATTCAGTACTTC	CASSSPLATASPIQYF
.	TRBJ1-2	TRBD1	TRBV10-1	TGCGCCAGCAGTGGGGACAGGGACTATGGCTACACCTTC	CASSGDRDYGYTF
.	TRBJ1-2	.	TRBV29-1	TGCAGCGTTGAAGAAGGGGCGAGAGCTAACTATGGCTACACCTTC	CSVEEGARANYGYTF
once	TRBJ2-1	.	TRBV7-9	TGTGCCAGCAGCTTAGAAGGCAATGAGCAGTTCTTC	CASSLEGNEQFF
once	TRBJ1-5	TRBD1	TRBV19	TGTGCCAGTAGCACTGACAGGGGGCGTTTTGGTGGCAATCAGCCCCAGCATTTT	CASSTDRGRFGGNQPQHF
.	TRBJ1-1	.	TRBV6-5	TGTGCCAGCAGACCTAGAGGGAGGGGGAACACTGAAGCTTTCTTT	CASRPRGRGNTEAFF
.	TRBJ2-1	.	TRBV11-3	TGTGCCAGCAGCTTAGGAGGTAACTACAATGAGCAGTTCTTC	CASSLGGNYNEQFF
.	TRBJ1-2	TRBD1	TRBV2	TGTGCCAGCACCAAGACAGGGTTCAACTATGGCTACACCTTC	CASTKTGFNYGYTF
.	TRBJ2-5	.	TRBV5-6	TGTGCCAGCAGGTTGTCCACGCAGGGGCACCTCCAAGAGACCCAGTACTTC	CASRLSTQGHLQETQYF
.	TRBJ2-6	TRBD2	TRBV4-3	TGCGCCAGCAGCCAGACTAGCGGGAGAGGTGGGGCCAACGTCCTGACTTTC	CASSQTSGRGGANVLTF
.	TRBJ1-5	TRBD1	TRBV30	TGTGCCTGCGAGGGACAGGGGATCAATCAGCCCCAGCATTTT	CACEGQGINQPQHF
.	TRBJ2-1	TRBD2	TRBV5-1	TGCGCCAGCAGCTCAGCGGGGGGGTCCTACAATGAGCAGTTCTTC	CASSSAGGSYNEQFF
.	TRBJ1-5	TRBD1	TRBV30	TGTGCCTGGAGTAGAACGGGACAGGGGGCCGCTCAGCCCCAGCATTTT	CAWSRTGQGAAQPQHF
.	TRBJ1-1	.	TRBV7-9	TGTGCCAGCAGCTCCTACCCCCGGACAGAGAACACTGAAGCTTTCTTT	CASSSYPRTENTEAFF
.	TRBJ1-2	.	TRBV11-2	TGTGCCAGCAGCTCACACCACACCACGGACATAAACTATGGCTACACCTTC	CASSSHHTTDINYGYTF
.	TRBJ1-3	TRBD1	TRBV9	TGTGCCAGCAGCGTGGGACAGGGGGAACGGACCATATATTTT	CASSVGQGERTIYF
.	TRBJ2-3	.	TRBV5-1	TGCGCCAGCAGCTTGGAGCGTACAGATACGCAGTATTTT	CASSLERTDTQYF
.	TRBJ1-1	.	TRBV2	TGTGCCAGCAGTGAGGAGGGAGGGGGGGCGACAGCTTTCTTT	CASSEEGGGATAFF
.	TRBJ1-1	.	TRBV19	TGTGCCAGTAGTACGACAGGATCTCCCTTCTTT	CASSTTGSPFF
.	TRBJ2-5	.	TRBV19	TGTGCCAGTAGTATTCGGGTTGGGGGAGTGGAGACCCAGTACTTC	CASSIRVGGVETQYF
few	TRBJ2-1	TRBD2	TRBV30	TGTGCCTGGAAGACTAGCGTATGGCAGTTCTTC	CAWKTSVWQFF
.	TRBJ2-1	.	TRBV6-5	TGTGCCAGCAGTTACTCCAGGGGGGACTACAATGAGCAGTTCTTC	CASSYSRGDYNEQFF
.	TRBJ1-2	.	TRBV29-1	TGCAGCGGTAGTTTTAACTATGGCTACACCTTC	CSGSFNYGYTF
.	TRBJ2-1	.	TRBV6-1	TGTGCCAGCAGTGAGAACTCTCAGGGGAAGAACAATGAGCAGTTCTTC	CASSENSQGKNNEQFF
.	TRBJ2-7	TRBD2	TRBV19	TGTGCCAGTAGTAAGGTCTCGCGGGGGGCTAACTACGAGCAGTACTTC	CASSKVSRGANYEQYF
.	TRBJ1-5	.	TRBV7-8	TGTGCCAGCAGCCCCCATTCTAGGAGGGGCAATCAGCCCCAGCATTTT	CASSPHSRRGNQPQHF
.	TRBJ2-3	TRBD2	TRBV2	TGTGCCAGCAGCACCGGACTAGCGGGGGGTAAAGATACGCAGTATTTT	CASSTGLAGGKDTQYF
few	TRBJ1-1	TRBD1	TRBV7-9	TGTGCCAGCAGCCGTGGGACAGGGGACACTGAAGCTTTCTTT	CASSRGTGDTEAFF
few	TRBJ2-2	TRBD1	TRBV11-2	TGTGCCAGCAGCCGGACAGGAACCGGGGAGCTGTTTTTT	CASSRTGTGELFF
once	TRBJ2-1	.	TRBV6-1	TGTGCCAGCAGTGAATACTTGGGGAGCACAGGGGAGCAGTTCTTC	CASSEYLGSTGEQFF
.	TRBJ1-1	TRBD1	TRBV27	TGTGCCAGCAGACGCAGACAGGGGACGAACACTGAAGCTTTCTTT	CASRRRQGTNTEAFF
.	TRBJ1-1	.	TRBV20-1	TGCAGTGCTAACCCGGGCCGTCAAGCTTTCTTT	CSANPGRQAFF
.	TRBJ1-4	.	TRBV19	TGTGCCAGTAGTATGACGGGGGCAACTAATGAAAAACTGTTTTTT	CASSMTGATNEKLFF
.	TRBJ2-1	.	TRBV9	TGTGCCAGCAGCCCCCTTTTCCAGGGTAGCAATGAGCAGTTCTTC	CASSPLFQGSNEQFF
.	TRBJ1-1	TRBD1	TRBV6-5	TGTGCCAGCAGTTACATGGTCAGGGGGCCGACTGAAGCTTTCTTT	CASSYMVRGPTEAFF
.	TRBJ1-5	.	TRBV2	TGTGCCAGCAGTCCGGACCATAGCAATCAGCCCCAGCATTTT	CASSPDHSNQPQHF
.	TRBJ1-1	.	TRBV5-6	TGTGCCAGCAGCTTGGTACGCGGGGGGACTGAAGCTTTCTTT	CASSLVRGGTEAFF
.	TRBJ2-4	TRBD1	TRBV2	TGTGCCAGCTGGGGGATACAGGGGGCGAGTCTTCAGTACTTC	CASWGIQGASLQYF
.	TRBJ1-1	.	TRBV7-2	TGTGCCAGCAGCTCCTACACTGAAGCTTTCTTT	CASSSYTEAFF
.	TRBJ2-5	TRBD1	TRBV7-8	TGTGCCAGCAGCCAGGGACAGGGGGCCCAAGAGACCCAGTACTTC	CASSQGQGAQETQYF
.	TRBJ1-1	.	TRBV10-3	TGTGCCATCCTTGCGGACGGGGCCTTGAGGGAGAACTCTGAAGCTTTCTTT	CAILADGALRENSEAFF
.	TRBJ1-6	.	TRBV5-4	TGTGCCAGCAGCTTGGGCAAGGGAAATTCACCCCTCCACTTT	CASSLGKGNSPLHF
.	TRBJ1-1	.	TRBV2	TGTGCCAGCAGTGAAAGGCTAGGGGGTGAAGCTTTCTTT	CASSERLGGEAFF
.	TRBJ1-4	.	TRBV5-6	TGTGCCAGCAGCTTATACCAGATGGGGGAAAAACTGTTTTTT	CASSLYQMGEKLFF
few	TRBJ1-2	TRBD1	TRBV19	TGTGCCAGCCGATCAGGGGGAAAGTCCAACTATGGCTACACCTTC	CASRSGGKSNYGYTF
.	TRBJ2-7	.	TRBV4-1	TGCGCCAGCAGCCAAGACAGCAGGGCATACGAGCAGTACTTC	CASSQDSRAYEQYF
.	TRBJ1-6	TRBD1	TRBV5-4	TGTGCCAGCAGCCGGACCGGGACAGGGGGCTTACCCCTCCACTTT	CASSRTGTGGLPLHF
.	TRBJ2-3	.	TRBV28	TGTGCCAGCAGTTTATCCGGGCAGGTATCAGATACGCAGTATTTT	CASSLSGQVSDTQYF
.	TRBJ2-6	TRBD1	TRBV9	TGTGCCAGCAGCCCAGCCGGGACAGGCTCTGGGGCCAACGTCCTGACTTTC	CASSPAGTGSGANVLTF
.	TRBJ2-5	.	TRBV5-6	TGTGCCTCCAGCTTCAGGGCCAGGGGTGCAGAGACCCAGTACTTC	CASSFRARGAETQYF
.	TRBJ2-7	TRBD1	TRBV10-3	TGTGCCATCAGTGAGTCTTGGACAGGGAGTTCGAGCGAGCAGTACTTC	CAISESWTGSSSEQYF
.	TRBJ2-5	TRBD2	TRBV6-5	TGTGCCAGCACCTTAAGGGAGGGAGAGACCCAGTACTTC	CASTLREGETQYF
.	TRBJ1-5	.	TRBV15	TGTGCCACCAGCAGAGGAGACAGCTTAAGCAATCAGCCCCAGCATTTT	CATSRGDSLSNQPQHF